A selection of T cell receptor beta chains follows, all from one sample in a study of molecular identifiers for immune sequencing clone quantification. A single record per CDR3 protein comes from TCRdb applying MiXCR to the PCR reads. This table has about 54,000 distinct CDR3 sequences, less than 25% appearing once. The source material was naive CD8+ T cells from blood, with Jurkat cell RNA spiked in. The receptors were gathered from a human donor in good health. Some libraries in this study had Jurkat cell RNA spiked in. The CDR3 runs from the conserved cysteine through the conserved F or W. Fields, in order: D gene, V gene, J gene, clone size, CDR3 protein. The D gene is left open where the match is weak. The size entry is marked missing in some rows and otherwise reads once, few, many or a size class.

D: -
V: TRBV7-9
J: TRBJ1-1
size: many
CDR3: CASSEGRGGEAFF

D: -
V: TRBV3-1
J: TRBJ1-3
size: many
CDR3: CASSHRDSGNTIYF

D: TRBD1
V: TRBV19
J: TRBJ1-5
size: few
CDR3: CASSTPGTAYSNQPQHF

D: TRBD2
V: TRBV6-2/TRBV6-3
J: TRBJ2-1
size: many
CDR3: CASSYVKRENEQFF

D: -
V: TRBV27
J: TRBJ2-3
size: few
CDR3: CASRGAQVTDTQYF

D: TRBD1
V: TRBV7-9
J: TRBJ1-4
size: few
CDR3: CASSAPGTVNEKLFF

D: -
V: TRBV19
J: TRBJ2-1
size: -
CDR3: CASSIRDGAEQFF

D: TRBD2
V: TRBV2
J: TRBJ2-2
size: many
CDR3: CASSEPLSASGRPANTGELFF

D: -
V: TRBV28
J: TRBJ2-2
size: few
CDR3: CASSFRATGELFF

D: -
V: TRBV7-9
J: TRBJ2-7
size: many
CDR3: CASSLGGGTISYEQYF

D: -
V: TRBV7-9
J: TRBJ2-1
size: -
CDR3: CASNQAGYNEQFF

D: TRBD2
V: TRBV29-1
J: TRBJ2-2
size: few
CDR3: CSVGGEGNTGELFF

D: -
V: TRBV5-4
J: TRBJ2-2
size: many
CDR3: CASSPVGQSPGYHTGELFF

D: TRBD1
V: TRBV7-9
J: TRBJ2-7
size: many
CDR3: CASSGRDRPSYEQYF

D: -
V: TRBV7-9
J: TRBJ1-1
size: many
CDR3: CASSPPGLTEAFF

D: TRBD1
V: TRBV5-1
J: TRBJ2-5
size: many
CDR3: CASRTTGDQETQYF

D: -
V: TRBV6-2/TRBV6-3
J: TRBJ1-1
size: -
CDR3: CASSLYRETLF

D: -
V: TRBV7-9
J: TRBJ2-7
size: many
CDR3: CASSLAGKTSSYEQYF